This entry concerns a single T cell receptor beta chain. The repertoire was sequenced with immunoSEQ multiplex PCR; TCRdb's copy has only in-frame clones and lacks some. The sample contains 110,000 or so clones, approximately 90% of which appear only once. V gave up 3 bases and J gave up 0 bases, with 11 bases separating them. Germline CDR1 SGHAT, CDR2 FQNNGV. The CDR3 is 15 amino acids. This record belongs to a study of blood T cell repertoires in COVID-19. Material: peripheral blood. The TCR was taken from a human donor with acute or convalescent COVID-19. The donor label of this sample is uncertain. This rearrangement joins TRBV11-2 to TRBJ1-2; possibly TRBD1 for D (5 bases). The CDR3, as DNA: TGTGCCAGCAGCTTTACCCGGGGGGCTAACTATGGCTACACCTTC. Protein sequence: CASSFTRGANYGYTF.